Listed below are T cell receptor beta chains from one sample, sequenced in a study of CD8 T cells in ankylosing spondylitis. TCRdb called the 5' RACE reads again in MiXCR, with one record for every CDR3 protein. The sample lists 350,000 to 450,000 distinct CDR3 sequences; roughly 27% were seen once. The sample comprised blood, either unsorted or a sorted T cell fraction (not recorded which). These TCRs come from a male donor with ankylosing spondylitis. Both conserved end residues are part of each CDR3. The D gene is left open where the match is weak. The size of a clone is reported for some rows only, either as once, few or many, or as a class for expanded clones.

v_call: TRBV5-1; clone_size: .; j_call: TRBJ2-1; d_call: TRBD2; cdr3_aa: CASSFHGLAGGNEQFF; cdr3_nt: TGCGCCAGCAGCTTTCATGGACTAGCGGGCGGAAATGAGCAGTTCTTC
v_call: TRBV7-9; clone_size: few; j_call: TRBJ1-2; d_call: TRBD1; cdr3_aa: CASSPTGYYGYTF; cdr3_nt: TGTGCCAGCAGCCCGACAGGGTACTATGGCTACACCTTC
v_call: TRBV9; clone_size: .; j_call: TRBJ1-2; d_call: TRBD1; cdr3_aa: CASSVSGTGNYGYTF; cdr3_nt: TGTGCCAGCAGCGTATCGGGGACAGGAAACTATGGCTACACCTTC
v_call: TRBV12-3/TRBV12-4; clone_size: .; j_call: TRBJ2-1; d_call: TRBD2; cdr3_aa: CASSSGLAAKGWNEQFF; cdr3_nt: TGTGCCAGCAGTTCCGGACTAGCGGCTAAGGGTTGGAATGAGCAGTTCTTC
v_call: TRBV5-1; clone_size: .; j_call: TRBJ2-3; d_call: TRBD2; cdr3_aa: CASSFGASGINGDTQYF; cdr3_nt: TGCGCCAGCAGCTTTGGGGCTAGCGGGATAAATGGGGATACGCAGTATTTT
v_call: TRBV20-1; clone_size: .; j_call: TRBJ1-4; d_call: TRBD1; cdr3_aa: CSAEDRGLEKLFF; cdr3_nt: TGCAGTGCTGAGGACAGGGGACTCGAAAAACTGTTTTTT
v_call: TRBV10-3; clone_size: few; j_call: TRBJ2-2; d_call: .; cdr3_aa: CAISRDTNTGELFF; cdr3_nt: TGTGCCATCAGTAGGGACACCAACACCGGGGAGCTGTTTTTT
v_call: TRBV5-1; clone_size: .; j_call: TRBJ2-1; d_call: .; cdr3_aa: CASGTGSLYNEQFF; cdr3_nt: TGCGCCAGCGGGACGGGAAGTCTCTACAATGAGCAGTTCTTC
v_call: TRBV6-1; clone_size: .; j_call: TRBJ1-3; d_call: .; cdr3_aa: CASRRESSGNTIYF; cdr3_nt: TGTGCCAGCCGCCGGGAAAGCTCTGGAAACACCATATATTTT
v_call: TRBV18; clone_size: few; j_call: TRBJ2-5; d_call: .; cdr3_aa: CASSPQRETQYF; cdr3_nt: TGTGCCAGCTCACCACAAAGGGAGACCCAGTACTTC
v_call: TRBV10-1; clone_size: .; j_call: TRBJ2-7; d_call: .; cdr3_aa: CASSDRVAGGSYEQYF; cdr3_nt: TGCGCCAGCAGTGATCGCGTAGCAGGAGGGAGCTACGAGCAGTACTTC
v_call: TRBV7-2; clone_size: .; j_call: TRBJ1-2; d_call: .; cdr3_aa: CASSLSRDSGYTF; cdr3_nt: TGTGCCAGCAGCTTATCGAGGGATTCTGGCTACACCTTC
v_call: TRBV20-1; clone_size: few; j_call: TRBJ1-1; d_call: .; cdr3_aa: CSAHQLNTEAFF; cdr3_nt: TGCAGTGCCCACCAGCTGAACACTGAAGCTTTCTTT
v_call: TRBV7-2; clone_size: few; j_call: TRBJ2-4; d_call: TRBD1; cdr3_aa: CASSSRDSRNIQYF; cdr3_nt: TGTGCCAGCAGCAGTAGGGACAGCAGAAACATTCAGTACTTC
v_call: TRBV2; clone_size: .; j_call: TRBJ2-1; d_call: TRBD2; cdr3_aa: CASAGTSGPGGEQFF; cdr3_nt: TGTGCCAGCGCCGGGACTAGCGGCCCGGGGGGTGAGCAGTTCTTC
v_call: TRBV6-5; clone_size: few; j_call: TRBJ2-1; d_call: .; cdr3_aa: CASSYSRGYEQFF; cdr3_nt: TGTGCCAGCAGTTACTCGCGGGGCTATGAGCAGTTCTTC
v_call: TRBV20-1; clone_size: few; j_call: TRBJ2-3; d_call: TRBD2; cdr3_aa: CSAKTSGRTGSTDTQYF; cdr3_nt: TGCAGTGCCAAGACTAGCGGGAGAACAGGAAGCACAGATACGCAGTATTTT
v_call: TRBV29-1; clone_size: few; j_call: TRBJ2-3; d_call: .; cdr3_aa: CSVAFGGATDTQYF; cdr3_nt: TGCAGCGTTGCGTTTGGAGGGGCCACAGATACGCAGTATTTT
v_call: TRBV20-1; clone_size: .; j_call: TRBJ2-1; d_call: TRBD2; cdr3_aa: CSARDRLAGAYEQFF; cdr3_nt: TGCAGTGCTAGAGATAGACTAGCGGGAGCCTATGAGCAGTTCTTC
v_call: TRBV5-1; clone_size: .; j_call: TRBJ1-1; d_call: .; cdr3_aa: CASSLGAGFTEAFF; cdr3_nt: TGCGCCAGCAGCTTGGGTGCGGGGTTCACTGAAGCTTTCTTT
v_call: TRBV10-3; clone_size: .; j_call: TRBJ2-1; d_call: TRBD2; cdr3_aa: CAIRTSGRGVYNEQFF; cdr3_nt: TGTGCCATCAGGACTAGCGGGAGGGGCGTCTACAATGAGCAGTTCTTC
v_call: TRBV3-1; clone_size: .; j_call: TRBJ1-1; d_call: TRBD1; cdr3_aa: CASSRDSVIGREAFF; cdr3_nt: TGTGCCAGCAGCCGGGACAGTGTAATTGGGAGGGAAGCTTTCTTT
v_call: TRBV18; clone_size: .; j_call: TRBJ1-6; d_call: TRBD1; cdr3_aa: CASSPGQVESPLHF; cdr3_nt: TGTGCCAGCTCACCGGGACAGGTAGAATCACCCCTCCACTTT
v_call: TRBV9; clone_size: .; j_call: TRBJ2-5; d_call: TRBD1; cdr3_aa: CASSVSGTGLETQYF; cdr3_nt: TGTGCCAGCAGCGTTTCCGGGACAGGGTTGGAGACCCAGTACTTC
v_call: TRBV7-9; clone_size: .; j_call: TRBJ2-3; d_call: TRBD2; cdr3_aa: CASSQRSGGNTDTQYF; cdr3_nt: TGTGCCAGCAGCCAAAGGTCGGGAGGAAACACAGATACGCAGTATTTT
v_call: TRBV5-1; clone_size: many; j_call: TRBJ1-1; d_call: .; cdr3_aa: CASSLAIVNTEAFF; cdr3_nt: TGCGCCAGCAGCTTGGCGATAGTGAACACTGAAGCTTTCTTT
v_call: TRBV4-1; clone_size: .; j_call: TRBJ2-1; d_call: TRBD2; cdr3_aa: CASSPGLADNEQFF; cdr3_nt: TGCGCCAGCAGCCCCGGACTAGCGGACAATGAGCAGTTCTTC
v_call: TRBV3-1; clone_size: .; j_call: TRBJ2-1; d_call: .; cdr3_aa: CASSQVPENEQFF; cdr3_nt: TGTGCCAGCAGCCAGGTCCCGGAGAATGAGCAGTTCTTC
v_call: TRBV5-1; clone_size: .; j_call: TRBJ2-7; d_call: TRBD2; cdr3_aa: CASAEDVLAGAYEQYF; cdr3_nt: TGCGCCAGCGCGGAGGACGTTCTAGCGGGAGCCTACGAGCAGTACTTC
v_call: TRBV5-6; clone_size: .; j_call: TRBJ2-6; d_call: .; cdr3_aa: CASSLLVNSGANVLTF; cdr3_nt: TGTGCCAGCAGCCTGCTCGTAAACTCTGGGGCCAACGTCCTGACTTTC
v_call: TRBV3-1; clone_size: .; j_call: TRBJ2-2; d_call: TRBD2; cdr3_aa: CASSRAGESTGELFF; cdr3_nt: TGTGCCAGCAGCCGCGCGGGAGAGTCCACCGGGGAGCTGTTTTTT
v_call: TRBV12-3/TRBV12-4; clone_size: few; j_call: TRBJ2-1; d_call: TRBD2; cdr3_aa: CASTFRGGNEQFF; cdr3_nt: TGTGCCAGCACCTTCCGGGGGGGGAATGAGCAGTTCTTC
v_call: TRBV20-1; clone_size: few; j_call: TRBJ2-1; d_call: .; cdr3_aa: CSCGLLAANYNEQFF; cdr3_nt: TGCAGTTGCGGCTTGTTAGCAGCAAATTACAATGAGCAGTTCTTC
v_call: TRBV24-1; clone_size: few; j_call: TRBJ2-3; d_call: TRBD2; cdr3_aa: CATSFSGIDTQYF; cdr3_nt: TGTGCCACCAGTTTTAGCGGGATAGATACGCAGTATTTT
v_call: TRBV9; clone_size: .; j_call: TRBJ1-1; d_call: TRBD1; cdr3_aa: CASSTYRGGNTEAFF; cdr3_nt: TGTGCCAGCAGCACTTACAGGGGGGGGAACACTGAAGCTTTCTTT
v_call: TRBV5-1; clone_size: few; j_call: TRBJ2-1; d_call: TRBD2; cdr3_aa: CASSLVLAGTYNEQFF; cdr3_nt: TGCGCCAGCAGCTTGGTACTAGCGGGAACCTACAATGAGCAGTTCTTC
v_call: TRBV24-1; clone_size: .; j_call: TRBJ2-1; d_call: TRBD2; cdr3_aa: CATSDPGLALGEQFF; cdr3_nt: TGTGCCACCAGTGACCCGGGACTAGCCTTGGGTGAGCAGTTCTTC
v_call: TRBV6-5; clone_size: few; j_call: TRBJ1-2; d_call: .; cdr3_aa: CASSYIRTPANYGYTF; cdr3_nt: TGTGCCAGCAGTTACATTCGGACACCTGCTAACTATGGCTACACCTTC
v_call: TRBV12-3/TRBV12-4; clone_size: .; j_call: TRBJ1-6; d_call: .; cdr3_aa: CASSNNPGQPTSPLHF; cdr3_nt: TGTGCCAGCAGTAACAACCCGGGACAACCAACTTCACCCCTCCACTTT
v_call: TRBV5-1; clone_size: .; j_call: TRBJ2-1; d_call: .; cdr3_aa: CASSLGRSGQEDEQFF; cdr3_nt: TGCGCCAGCAGCTTGGGTAGGAGCGGGCAGGAGGATGAGCAGTTCTTC
v_call: TRBV6-1; clone_size: .; j_call: TRBJ2-1; d_call: .; cdr3_aa: CASSVGGSYNEQFF; cdr3_nt: TGTGCCAGCAGTGTTGGGGGTTCCTACAATGAGCAGTTCTTC
v_call: TRBV12-3/TRBV12-4; clone_size: many; j_call: TRBJ2-3; d_call: .; cdr3_aa: CASSPAGREDTQYF; cdr3_nt: TGTGCCAGCAGCCCCGCGGGAAGGGAAGATACGCAGTATTTT
v_call: TRBV4-2; clone_size: .; j_call: TRBJ1-5; d_call: .; cdr3_aa: CASSQDLLAGYQPQHF; cdr3_nt: TGTGCCAGCAGCCAAGATTTGTTGGCAGGGTATCAGCCCCAGCATTTT
v_call: TRBV5-1; clone_size: .; j_call: TRBJ2-7; d_call: TRBD2; cdr3_aa: CASRVSGIYEQYF; cdr3_nt: TGCGCCAGCAGGGTGAGCGGGATCTACGAGCAGTACTTC
v_call: TRBV9; clone_size: .; j_call: TRBJ2-2; d_call: .; cdr3_aa: CASSPLGRVNTGELFF; cdr3_nt: TGTGCCAGCAGTCCCCTCGGCAGGGTAAACACCGGGGAGCTGTTTTTT
v_call: TRBV6-1; clone_size: .; j_call: TRBJ2-5; d_call: .; cdr3_aa: CASRTGTDQETQYF; cdr3_nt: TGTGCCAGCAGGACCGGGACGGACCAAGAGACCCAGTACTTC
v_call: TRBV6-5; clone_size: .; j_call: TRBJ2-4; d_call: TRBD2; cdr3_aa: CASSYSIGLAGENIQYF; cdr3_nt: TGTGCCAGCAGTTACTCAATCGGACTAGCGGGAGAAAACATTCAGTACTTC